What follows is one T cell receptor beta chain and its context. Its specificity is unknown. This entry is derived from a study of graft-versus-host responses after intestinal transplantation. About the research overall: Recipients had transplants, and these were multivisceral, liver-intestinal, or isolated intestinal. The study gave all recipients anti-thymocyte globulin induction, then tacrolimus and steroids for about 3 years.

Profiling relied on immunoSEQ multiplex PCR, and the TCRdb table lists in-frame clones only, not all of them. The sample lists some 31,000 clones, 90% to 95% occurring once. V lost 0 bases, J lost 4 bases, and 9 bases lay in between. The CDR3 extends over 15 amino acids. Germline V lookup: CDR1 SGHVS, CDR2 FNYEAQ. Study results and limitations: There were GvH clones found in recipient marrow, and some of them appeared first in ileum or blood.

The TCR sequence derives from a human patient who received an intestinal transplant, so some T cells may come from the graft donor. Sequenced material: PBMCs, taken about 62 days after intestinal transplant. The chain is built from TRBV7-6 and TRBJ1-4; D gene uncertain. The CDR3: CASSLASGYNEKLFF. Written as DNA, the CDR3 is TGTGCCAGCAGCTTAGCGTCAGGATATAATGAAAAACTGTTTTTT.